These 10 T cell receptor beta chains originate from one sample sequenced in a study of neurological immune-mediated disorders. TCRdb ran MiXCR on the 5' RACE reads and lists one entry per CDR3 protein. The data contain 45,000 to 60,000 distinct CDR3 sequences, approximately 11% of them singletons. Time point of the sample: longitudinal time-point 3. The specimen sequenced was PBMCs. The receptors here all came from a male donor with HTLV-1-associated myelopathy (HAM/TSP).

V and J are TRBV6-6 and TRBJ2-7, with D hard to call. V lost 6 bases and J lost 6, with 21 bases in between. Germline-derived CDR1 and CDR2 are MNHNY and SVGAGI (reference sequence). The CDR3 is 15 amino acids. DNA for the CDR3: TGTGCCAGCAGCCCCAACTCTCCCCGCCTGATCGAGCAGTACTTC. Its translation is CASSPNSPRLIEQYF.

The table lists this clonotype with a count of one. The gene calls are TRBV3-1 and TRBJ2-1; D remains ambiguous. Deletions cut 1 base from V and 2 bases from J, with 6 bases between. The CDR3 runs to 14 residues. In germline, CDR1 is LGHDT, CDR2 YNNKEL (reference sequence). CDR3 DNA sequence: TGTGCCAGCAGCCAAGGCCTCGCCTACAATGAGCAGTTCTTC. Protein product: CASSQGLAYNEQFF.

J is TRBJ1-4 and V is TRBV25-1; 8 bases line up with TRBD1. This CDR3 is 13 amino acids long. Per the germline V gene, CDR1 is MGHDK and CDR2 is SYGVNS. Trimming took 6 bases from V and 8 from J; bases not matched to a gene: 5. DNA for the CDR3: TGTGCCAGCAGGGACAGGGTCAGCGAAAAACTGTTTTTT. Its protein product is CASRDRVSEKLFF.

This clonotype was seen at least ten times. This sequence joins TRBV6-2 or TRBV6-3 and TRBJ1-2; possibly TRBD1 for D (6 bases). V was pared by 2 bases and J by 4 bases, with 8 bases between. The CDR3 loop spans 13 amino acids. The germline CDR1 and CDR2 sequences are MNHEY and SVGEGT. CDR3 in DNA: TGTGCCAGCAGTTACGTACAGGGCTATGGCTACACCTTC. It is translated as CASSYVQGYGYTF.

Worth noting for this clonotype: Possible read error: a much larger clone is one base away. The gene calls are TRBV5-1 and TRBJ2-1; TRBD2 agrees at 7 bases. V was pared by 9 bases and J by 5 bases, with 14 bases of the junction left unmatched. Germline CDR1 and CDR2: SGHRS and YFSETQ. The CDR3 loop spans 15 amino acids. The CDR3 spells CANNKAGGGDNEQFF. CDR3 in DNA: TGCGCCAACAATAAGGCGGGCGGGGGAGACAATGAGCAGTTCTTC.

This clonotype occurred many times. This chain connects TRBV3-1 to TRBJ2-7; D uncertain. The CDR3 length is 13 residues. The germline V and J ends were trimmed by 1 base and 5 bases, with 9 bases remaining between them. The germline V gene has CDR1 LGHDT and CDR2 YNNKEL (reference sequence). The CDR3 loop is CASSQGQANEQYF. The CDR3 nucleotides are TGTGCCAGCAGCCAAGGGCAGGCCAACGAGCAGTACTTC.

This clonotype has ten or more counts. DNA of the CDR3: TGTGCCATCAGCCGGGAGAACACTGAAGCTTTCTTT. Amino acids: CAISRENTEAFF. The chain recombines TRBV10-3 with TRBJ1-1; D is unclear. The CDR3 has 12 residues. Trimming took 6 bases from V and 1 from J, leaving 6 bases between them. Per germline, CDR1 ENHRY and CDR2 SYGVKD.

This clonotype was detected ten times or more. The gene calls are TRBV11-3 and TRBJ1-1, with TRBD1 matching over 7 bases. V lost 5 bases to trimming and J lost 0 bases; unmatched junction nucleotides: 6. The V gene's germline CDR1 is SGHNT and CDR2 YENEEA. CDR3 length equals 15 residues. In DNA, the CDR3 is TGTGCCAGCAGCCCCCCGGGACAGATGAACACTGAAGCTTTCTTT. This encodes CASSPPGQMNTEAFF. Full variable domain (outside the CDR3, taken from reference TRBV11-3 and TRBJ1-1): EAGVVQSPRYKIIEKKQPVAFWCNPISGHNTLYWYLQNLGQGPELLIRYENEEAVDDSQLPKDRFSAERLKGVDSTLKIQPAELGDSAVYLCASSPPGQMNTEAFFGQGTRLTVV.

A remark on this clonotype: This may be a read error, as it is one base from a much larger clone. The rearrangement links TRBV7-8 to TRBJ1-1; D is ambiguous. With 8 bases removed from V and 9 bases from J, the gap between germline ends came to 22 bases. This CDR3 has 14 residues. Germline values: CDR1 SGHVS, CDR2 FQNEAQ. The CDR3: CASAPPRTRAKAFF. In nucleotides, the CDR3 is TGTGCCAGCGCACCCCCCCGGACCCGGGCTAAAGCTTTCTTT.

This clonotype was observed many times. The CDR3 region is CASSLGSGTGGARNEQFF. CDR3 DNA: TGTGCCAGCAGCTTAGGTTCCGGGACAGGGGGCGCGCGCAATGAGCAGTTCTTC. The chain carries TRBV7-9 and TRBJ2-1, with 12 bases matching TRBD1. J gave up 6 bases and V 1 base, and 10 bases lay outside the gene matches. Germline assignment: CDR1 SEHNR and CDR2 FQNEAQ (reference sequence). This CDR3 has 18 residues.